There are a few counts of the clone carrying this T cell receptor (beta chain). Authors' processing steps: Amplification of reference gene primers provided the estimated nucleated cell counts. The data were produced by immunoSEQ multiplex PCR, yet TCRdb's version contains in-frame clones alone and is incomplete. From that table come the V and J calls and clone size; the DNA was used to work out D and trimming. This table has about 160,000 clones, 80% to 90% appearing once. Seattle patients were enrolled while actively infected and followed longitudinally. CDR1 and CDR2 (germline): SGHTA, FQGTGA. The CDR3 extends over 13 amino acids. V dropped 3 bases and J dropped 0 bases, with 3 bases sitting between them. The data originate from a study of blood T cell repertoires in COVID-19. Study-level background: Samples representing acute and convalescent COVID-19 were sourced from the United States, Italy and Spain. PBMCs, B-cell-depleted T cells, or T cells provided the cDNA or gDNA that made up the material.

The TCR was taken from a woman in her 70s with COVID-19, enrolled during active disease. The material sequenced was peripheral blood. The gene calls are TRBV7-3 and TRBJ2-1, with D hard to call. The CDR3 DNA follows: TGTGCCAGCAGCTTCAGCTCCTACAATGAGCAGTTCTTC. The encoded protein is CASSFSSYNEQFF.